One and the same sample provided the 29 T cell receptor beta chains below, sequenced in a study of CD8+ T cells in alopecia areata. Extraction of RNA preceded its reverse transcription into cDNA, which served as the sequencing template. This table comes from immunoSEQ multiplex PCR, and its TCRdb copy is limited to in-frame clones, with some not included. The sample lists approximately 150,000 clones, approximately 62% seen once, with 14% in the top ten. The treatment denotes: oral pan-JAK inhibitor, 5-10 mg twice daily. The sequenced sample was CD4+ T cells sorted from blood, obtained at week 24, from a patient treated with tofacitinib. The receptors derive from a human donor with alopecia areata.

This clone occurred a few times. The rearrangement uses TRBV11-1 and TRBJ2-2, with no clear D. Germline-derived CDR1 and CDR2 are SGHAT and FQDESV (reference sequence). Trimming cost V 4 bases and J 6 bases, with 6 bases left between them. The CDR3 sequence is 12 residues long. The CDR3 here is CASSSAAGELFF. The DNA for the CDR3 is TGTGCCAGCAGCTCCGCGGCCGGGGAGCTGTTTTTT. The variable domain in full, with the rest retrieved from reference TRBV11-1 and TRBJ2-2, is EAEVAQSPRYKITEKSQAVAFWCDPISGHATLYWYRQILGQGPELLVQFQDESVVDDSQLPKDRFSAERLKGVDSTLKIQPAELGDSAMYLCASSSAAGELFFGEGSRLTVL.

This clone was observed a few times. This chain links TRBV19 with TRBJ1-1, with D possibly being TRBD1 (6 bases). CDR1 LNHDA and CDR2 SQIVND come from the germline V gene (reference sequence). V was clipped by 8 bases and J by 5 bases, with 15 bases between them. There are 13 residues in the CDR3. The CDR3 region has the DNA TGTGCCAGTTCTAACAGGGTCGAGACTGAAGCTTTCTTT. As protein: CASSNRVETEAFF. Using reference TRBV19 and TRBJ1-1 for the parts outside the CDR3, the full variable domain is DGGITQSPKYLFRKEGQNVTLSCEQNLNHDAMYWYRQDPGQGLRLIYYSQIVNDFQKGDIAEGYSVSREKKESFPLTVTSAQKNPTAFYLCASSNRVETEAFFGQGTRLTVV.

The chain is built from TRBV29-1 and TRBJ1-2, with TRBD1 as a possible D gene (6 bases). Germline CDR1 SQVTM, CDR2 ANQGSEA. With 6 bases removed from V and 5 bases from J, the gap between germline ends came to 16 bases. The CDR3 loop spans 13 amino acids. CDR3 sequence (DNA): TGCAGCGTGGTTACAGGGAACCTTTATGGCTACACCTTC. Its translation: CSVVTGNLYGYTF. Variable domain in full (rest from reference TRBV29-1 and TRBJ1-2): SAVISQKPSRDICQRGTSLTIQCQVDSQVTMMFWYRQQPGQSLTLIATANQGSEATYESGFVIDKFPISRPNLTFSTLTVSNMSPEDSSIYLCSVVTGNLYGYTFGSGTRLTVV.

Here the CDR3 reads CSVDSQGFDGYTF. DNA of the CDR3: TGCAGCGTTGATTCACAGGGTTTCGATGGCTACACCTTC. This sequence joins TRBV29-1 and TRBJ1-2; TRBD1 is a possible D gene (6 bases). Germline-derived CDR1 and CDR2 are SQVTM and ANQGSEA. Trimming left V 3 bases short and J 6 bases short, with 14 bases between. CDR3 length: 13 amino acids.

The chain has TRBV30 and TRBJ1-5, with D unclear. CDR1 is GTSNPN and CDR2 is SVGIG in the germline V gene (reference sequence). This CDR3 spans 16 amino acids. Trimming shortened V by 0 bases and J by 3 bases, and 15 bases separated the two germline ends. CDR3 sequence (DNA): TGTGCCTGGAGTGTACGTGGGCACGGCCTCAATCAGCCCCAGCATTTT. Its protein is CAWSVRGHGLNQPQHF.

The chain couples TRBV6-1 to TRBJ1-5, with D unresolved. V was clipped by 7 bases and J by 7 bases, with 5 bases between them. Germline CDR1 MNHNS, CDR2 SASEGT. The CDR3 sequence is 10 residues long. The CDR3 here is CASNLQPQHF. The CDR3 DNA reads TGTGCCAGCAATTTGCAGCCCCAGCATTTT.

V is TRBV29-1 and J is TRBJ1-5; D not resolved. This CDR3 contains 12 residues. V shed 4 bases and J shed 3 bases, with 7 bases lying between them. Germline CDR1 SQVTM, CDR2 ANQGSEA. The chain's CDR3 is CSVAANNQPQHF. The CDR3 nucleotides read TGCAGCGTTGCAGCTAACAATCAGCCCCAGCATTTT.

This sequence joins TRBV4-1 and TRBJ2-3; a possible D gene is TRBD2 (6 bases). CDR1 and CDR2 (germline): MGHRA, YSYEKL. The CDR3 loop spans 17 amino acids. V lost 1 base and J lost 3, with 17 bases in between. This CDR3 is CASSQGAGGGWTDTQYF. DNA of the CDR3: TGCGCCAGCAGCCAAGGGGCCGGTGGAGGGTGGACAGATACGCAGTATTTT.

There are a few counts of this clone. V gene TRBV7-9 combines with J gene TRBJ1-2; 11 bases are a match to TRBD1. CDR3 size: 17 residues. After removal of 4 bases from V and 5 bases from J, the junction contained 12 bases not matched to a gene. Germline CDR1 and CDR2: SEHNR and FQNEAQ (reference sequence). The CDR3 DNA follows: TGTGCCAGCAGCTCCGCGGGACAGGGGGGGAGCATTTATGGCTACACCTTC. Translated, it gives CASSSAGQGGSIYGYTF.

This clone was counted only a few times. The genes are TRBV29-1 and TRBJ2-7; 8 bases line up with TRBD2. The trim removed 7 bases at V and 4 bases at J, leaving 9 bases unmatched. This CDR3 is built from 13 residues. The germline V gene encodes CDR1 SQVTM and CDR2 ANQGSEA. Here the CDR3 DNA reads TGCAGCGCCCGACGGGGGGGATCTTACGAGCAGTACTTC. The encoded protein is CSARRGGSYEQYF.

This clone occurred a few times. This chain links TRBV10-3 with TRBJ2-1, with D possibly matching TRBD1 (6 bases). V gave up 6 bases and J gave up 0 bases, with 6 bases separating them. The length of the CDR3 is 13 residues. Germline CDR1 reads ENHRY; CDR2 reads SYGVKD. CDR3: CAIRDSSYNEQFF. CDR3 DNA sequence: TGTGCCATCAGGGACAGCTCCTACAATGAGCAGTTCTTC.

This clone was counted only a few times. This sequence joins TRBV7-4 and TRBJ1-5; unclear D gene. V lost 2 bases and J lost 7, with 24 bases in between. CDR3 size: 18 residues. From germline, CDR1 is SGHVT and CDR2 SQSDAQ. The CDR3 reads CASSLRAVEGNLGQPQHF. Written as DNA, the CDR3 is TGTGCCAGCAGCTTAAGGGCCGTGGAAGGGAATCTTGGACAGCCCCAGCATTTT.

Regarding this clone: Other DNA sequences within the sample encode an identical CDR3. The V call is TRBV29-1, the J call TRBJ2-7, with a possible D match to TRBD2 (5 bases). The CDR3 totals 13 residues. Per germline, CDR1 SQVTM and CDR2 ANQGSEA. Trimming removed 3 bases at V and 3 bases at J, with 12 bases between. CDR3 bases: TGCAGCGTTGACGGGGAAGGTCTCTACGAGCAGTACTTC. Translation: CSVDGEGLYEQYF.

This clone was detected only a few times. The chain joins TRBV4-1 to TRBJ2-3, with D tentatively TRBD2 (5 bases). Germline CDR1 MGHRA, CDR2 YSYEKL. Trimming took 1 base from V and 3 from J, leaving 17 bases between them. This CDR3 is 17 amino acids long. The CDR3, as DNA: TGCGCCAGCAGCCAAGTCACTGCCGGGATTTTGACAGATACGCAGTATTTT. Protein: CASSQVTAGILTDTQYF.

This clone was counted between two and nine times. The chain couples TRBV13 to TRBJ2-5; possibly TRBD2 for D (5 bases). This CDR3 is 16 amino acids long. Per the germline V gene, CDR1 is PRHDT and CDR2 is FYEKMQ (reference sequence). The V gene lost 2 bases and the J gene lost 2 bases, with 15 bases spanning the gap. The CDR3, as DNA: TGTGCCAGCAGCTTACCCCGCCGGCCGGGACAAGAGACCCAGTACTTC. Residues: CASSLPRRPGQETQYF.

V is TRBV30 and J is TRBJ1-2; 9 bases are shared with TRBD1. V lost 4 bases to trimming and J lost 1 base; unmatched junction nucleotides: 4. This CDR3 contains 14 residues. From germline, CDR1 is GTSNPN and CDR2 SVGIG (reference sequence). The CDR3 region has the DNA TGTGCCTGGACCAGGACAGGGGATAACTATGGCTACACCTTC. Translation gives CAWTRTGDNYGYTF.

The rearrangement links TRBV4-2 to TRBJ1-2; the D gene is possibly TRBD1 (5 bases). Trimming pared 0 bases from V and 1 base from J, leaving 9 bases between. The CDR3 loop spans 15 amino acids. The germline CDR1 and CDR2 sequences are LGHNA and YNFKEQ. CDR3 protein: CASSQDRQINYGYTF. As DNA, the CDR3 is TGTGCCAGCAGCCAAGATCGACAGATTAACTATGGCTACACCTTC.

The CDR3 DNA is TGTGCCAGCAGTATAACAGGGTTTCCTTCACCCCTCCACTTT. Amino acids: CASSITGFPSPLHF. The chain couples TRBV6-1 to TRBJ1-6; possibly TRBD1 for D (6 bases). Trimming cost V 5 bases and J 9 bases, with 14 bases left between them. Germline CDR1 reads MNHNS; CDR2 reads SASEGT. The CDR3 is 14 amino acids.

The chain recombines TRBV15 with TRBJ1-1, with 7 bases that match TRBD1. The CDR3 is 15 residues long. Germline V gives CDR1 LNHNV, CDR2 YYDKDF (reference sequence). The junction had 2 bases not matched to a gene; V was cut back by 1 base and J by 0 bases. This CDR3 is CATSRADRLNTEAFF. The CDR3 coding sequence is TGTGCCACCAGCAGAGCGGACAGGCTGAACACTGAAGCTTTCTTT.

This clone was seen a few times. The chain has TRBV7-6 and TRBJ2-4; possible D gene TRBD2, 5 bases. CDR1 is SGHVS, CDR2 FNYEAQ, per germline. The CDR3 length is 16 residues. The V end was cut by 5 bases, the J end by 1 base, with 15 bases between. CDR3 amino acids: CASSVGEQTAKNIQYF. CDR3 nucleotide sequence: TGTGCCAGCAGCGTGGGAGAGCAAACTGCCAAAAACATTCAGTACTTC.

J is TRBJ2-3 and V is TRBV9; D unclear. The CDR3 length is 12 residues. Germline CDR1 is SGDLS and CDR2 is YYNGEE. Trimming pared 3 bases from V and 2 bases from J, leaving 4 bases between. CDR3 in DNA: TGTGCCAGCAGCGGCAACACAGATACGCAGTATTTT. This gives the protein CASSGNTDTQYF.

The chain recombines TRBV19 with TRBJ2-7; TRBD1 matches at 8 bases. The CDR3 has 13 residues. Germline V gene lookup returns CDR1 LNHDA and CDR2 SQIVND (reference sequence). V dropped 6 bases and J dropped 4; count of bases not matched to a gene: 5. The CDR3 region is CASSHDRGYEQYF. The CDR3 coding sequence is TGTGCCAGTAGCCACGACAGGGGATACGAGCAGTACTTC.

The V gene is TRBV7-9, the J gene TRBJ2-7; TRBD1 agrees at 11 bases. Trimming removed 5 bases from V and 4 bases from J; junction bases left unmatched: 4. CDR1 is SEHNR and CDR2 is FQNEAQ in the germline V gene (reference sequence). This CDR3 has 14 residues. As DNA, the CDR3 is TGTGCCAGCAGCACCGGGACAGGGGGTTACGAGCAGTACTTC. Residues: CASSTGTGGYEQYF.

This chain connects TRBV25-1 to TRBJ2-6; D unclear. V lost 3 bases and J 0 bases, leaving 6 bases between the germline ends. Germline values: CDR1 MGHDK, CDR2 SYGVNS. The CDR3 totals 15 residues. DNA for the CDR3: TGTGCCAGCAGTGAGGCCAACTCTGGGGCCAACGTCCTGACTTTC. It specifies CASSEANSGANVLTF.

Worth noting for this clone: Other DNA variants within this sample encode the same CDR3. The chain recombines TRBV4-1 with TRBJ1-5, with D possibly TRBD1 on 6 matching bases. The CDR3 spans 13 residues. In germline, CDR1 is MGHRA, CDR2 YSYEKL. Trimming shortened V by 1 base and J by 7 bases, and 8 bases separated the two germline ends. The CDR3: CASSQAGEQPQHF. CDR3 bases: TGCGCCAGCAGCCAAGCAGGGGAGCAGCCCCAGCATTTT.

This chain links TRBV30 with TRBJ1-5; D is uncertain. Deletions cut 0 bases from V and 2 bases from J, with 8 bases between. Germline values: CDR1 GTSNPN, CDR2 SVGIG (reference sequence). The CDR3 is made up of 14 amino acids. Here the CDR3 reads CAWSVGPGNQPQHF. In DNA form, the CDR3 reads TGTGCCTGGAGTGTGGGTCCAGGCAATCAGCCCCAGCATTTT.

The V gene is TRBV7-9, the J gene TRBJ2-5, with 7 nucleotides matching TRBD2. The V gene end was trimmed by 3 bases and the J gene end by 1 base; junction bases not matched to a gene: 5. This CDR3 contains 15 residues. Germline assignment: CDR1 SEHNR and CDR2 FQNEAQ (reference sequence). CDR3 in DNA: TGTGCCAGCAGCTTCGCTAGCGGCATCCAAGAGACCCAGTACTTC. Translating it yields CASSFASGIQETQYF.

The chain combines TRBV30 with TRBJ1-4; TRBD1 might be the D (6 bases). Per the germline V gene, CDR1 is GTSNPN and CDR2 is SVGIG (reference sequence). V lost 6 bases and J 4 bases, leaving 12 bases between the germline ends. This CDR3 is built from 13 residues. The CDR3 loop reads CACAGQSNEKLFF. The CDR3 DNA follows: TGTGCCTGTGCGGGACAAAGTAATGAAAAACTGTTTTTT.

The genes are TRBV27 and TRBJ1-5; D possibly corresponds to TRBD1 (5 bases). Per the germline V gene, CDR1 is MNHEY and CDR2 is SMNVEV (reference sequence). The CDR3 runs to 13 residues. Between the trimmed V and J ends, which lost 5 bases and 4 bases, there was a span of 9 bases. The CDR3 DNA sequence: TGTGCCAGCAGTCAGCAGGGTAATCAGCCCCAGCATTTT. Translation gives CASSQQGNQPQHF.